The 30 T cell receptor beta chains in this list originate from one sample, sequenced in a study of blood T cell repertoires in COVID-19 (dated by TCRdb to the early 2020s). Library construction relied on the immunoSEQ multiplex PCR assay. Entries here come from immuneACCESS through TCRdb and include only in-frame sequences with V and J called. Some clones fail to appear in such tables; in the studies checked, an unresolved V gene covers under half of the shortfall, and the cause of the remainder is unknown. A total of about 150,000 clones appear in this sample, around 83% of them only once. The ten most abundant clones make up roughly 3% of the sample. The sequencing input was peripheral blood. The origin of the receptors is a woman older than 75 with acute or convalescent COVID-19.

V gene TRBV2 combines with J gene TRBJ1-5; 7 bases match TRBD1. Germline trimming cut 4 bases from V and 3 bases from J; bases unmatched to any gene: 3. This CDR3 is 14 amino acids long. Germline V gene sequence: CDR1 SNHLY, CDR2 FYNNEI. The DNA of the CDR3 is TGTGCCAGCAGTGTGGGACAGAACAATCAGCCCCAGCATTTT. It codes for CASSVGQNNQPQHF.

The V gene is TRBV7-6, the J gene TRBJ2-5, with 7 bases fitting TRBD1. Germline V CDR1 and CDR2: SGHVS, FNYEAQ. The CDR3 is 17 residues long. V dropped 1 base and J dropped 3; count of bases not matched to a gene: 11. This CDR3 reads CASSLDLQGKDEETQYF. The DNA of the CDR3 is TGTGCCAGCAGCTTAGACTTACAGGGGAAGGACGAAGAGACCCAGTACTTC.

V is TRBV6-5 and J is TRBJ1-1; TRBD1 matches at 10 bases. Per germline, CDR1 MNHEY and CDR2 SVGAGI. Trimming cost V 7 bases and J 6 bases; bases outside gene matches: 5. The CDR3 loop spans 13 amino acids. DNA for the CDR3: TGTGCCAGCAACCTCGGACAGGGGGCTGAAGCTTTCTTT. Translated: CASNLGQGAEAFF.

This clone appeared once. For the CDR3, the DNA is TGCGCCAGCAGCGGACGGACAGGACAAGAGACCCAGTACTTC. It encodes CASSGRTGQETQYF. This chain joins TRBV5-1 and TRBJ2-5, with 7 bases identical to TRBD1. Looked up from germline, CDR1 is SGHRS and CDR2 is YFSETQ. The CDR3 is 14 amino acids. V shed 4 bases and J 2 bases; nucleotides not matched to a gene: 5.

The chain has TRBV5-1 and TRBJ2-5, with 7 bases lining up with TRBD1. V shed 2 bases and J 5 bases; nucleotides not matched to a gene: 12. The CDR3 sequence is 16 residues long. Germline V gene sequence: CDR1 SGHRS, CDR2 YFSETQ. The CDR3 nucleotides read TGCGCCAGCAGCTTACAGGGGCAGGGGACAAGGGAGACCCAGTACTTC. It yields the protein CASSLQGQGTRETQYF.

V is TRBV10-3 and J is TRBJ2-1; D is possibly TRBD2 (7 bases). V lost 8 bases, J lost 5 bases, and 13 bases lay in between. Germline V CDR1 and CDR2: ENHRY, SYGVKD. This CDR3 has 13 amino acids. CDR3 nucleotide sequence: TGTGCCATCGGGGCGGGGGCCCACAATGAGCAGTTCTTC. It translates to CAIGAGAHNEQFF.

The J gene is TRBJ1-2, the V gene TRBV20-1, with D unresolved. The CDR3 is made up of 16 amino acids. Germline V gene data show CDR1 as DFQATT and CDR2 as SNEGSKA (reference sequence). The germline V and J ends were trimmed by 3 bases and 0 bases, with 17 bases remaining between them. CDR3: CSASEGGIFTNYGYTF. In DNA, the CDR3 is TGCAGTGCTAGTGAGGGAGGAATCTTTACTAACTATGGCTACACCTTC.

V usage is TRBV19 and J usage is TRBJ2-3; 10 positions agree with TRBD1. V shed 5 bases and J 2 bases; nucleotides not matched to a gene: 7. Germline CDR1 and CDR2: LNHDA and SQIVND (reference sequence). The CDR3 totals 16 residues. The CDR3 region is CASSPLDRGTTDTQYF. CDR3 in DNA: TGTGCCAGTAGTCCCCTGGACAGGGGGACCACAGATACGCAGTATTTT.

This clone is a singleton in its sample. The V gene is TRBV5-4, the J gene TRBJ1-2, with D uncertain. Trimming cost V 0 bases and J 6 bases, with 6 bases left between them. The V gene's germline CDR1 is SGHNT and CDR2 YYREEE (reference sequence). CDR3 length: 12 residues. The CDR3 DNA follows: TGTGCCAGCAGCTTGGCCCAGAATGGCTACACCTTC. Protein product: CASSLAQNGYTF.

The chain recombines TRBV7-3 with TRBJ2-1; D may correspond to TRBD1 or TRBD2 (7 bases each). CDR1 and CDR2 from the germline V gene are SGHTA and FQGTGA. The germline V and J ends were trimmed by 5 bases and 12 bases, with 17 bases remaining between them. The CDR3 consists of 13 residues. Here the CDR3 reads CASSLSGTDGQFF. In DNA form, the CDR3 reads TGTGCCAGCAGCCTAAGCGGGACAGATGGGCAGTTCTTC.

The chain has TRBV11-2 and TRBJ2-3; the match to TRBD1 covers 10 bases. J lost 2 bases, V lost 3 bases, and 5 bases had no gene match. CDR1 SGHAT and CDR2 FQNNGV come from the germline V gene. This CDR3 is 16 amino acids long. CDR3 coding DNA: TGTGCCAGCAGCTTGGGACAGGGGCTCGTCACAGATACGCAGTATTTT. Its translation: CASSLGQGLVTDTQYF.

The CDR3 nucleotides are TGTGCCAGCAGCGTAGCATCCTCGGGACAGGGTACCTACGGCTACACCTTC. It specifies CASSVASSGQGTYGYTF. The J gene is TRBJ1-2, the V gene TRBV9, with TRBD1 matching 9 bases. The CDR3 covers 17 residues. V trimming: 0 bases; J trimming: 8 bases; junction bases outside the gene matches: 14. Per germline, CDR1 SGDLS and CDR2 YYNGEE.

The V call is TRBV10-1, the J call TRBJ1-6; D possibly corresponds to TRBD1 (5 bases). Germline-derived CDR1 and CDR2 are WNHNN and SYGVQD (reference sequence). This CDR3 contains 16 residues. Trimming removed 9 bases from V and 3 bases from J, with 18 bases in between. The CDR3: CARGGMRQYYNSPLHF. The DNA of the CDR3 is TGCGCCAGGGGGGGTATGAGACAGTACTATAATTCACCCCTCCACTTT.

The chain has TRBV15 and TRBJ1-2; D perhaps matches TRBD1 (6 bases). V lost 0 bases, J lost 5 bases, and 10 bases lay in between. From germline, CDR1 is LNHNV and CDR2 YYDKDF (reference sequence). The CDR3 is made up of 14 amino acids. The CDR3 sequence: CATSRDQGWYGYTF. The CDR3, as DNA: TGTGCCACCAGCAGAGATCAGGGGTGGTATGGCTACACCTTC. Using reference TRBV15 and TRBJ1-2 for the parts outside the CDR3, the full variable domain is DAMVIQNPRYQVTQFGKPVTLSCSQTLNHNVMYWYQQKSSQAPKLLFHYYDKDFNNEADTPDNFQSRRPNTSFCFLDIRSPGLGDTAMYLCATSRDQGWYGYTFGSGTRLTVV.

About this clone itself: Other DNA sequences in the same sample also yield this CDR3. This chain links TRBV29-1 with TRBJ1-2; 7 bases align to TRBD1. The CDR3 is 12 residues long. Looked up from germline, CDR1 is SQVTM and CDR2 is ANQGSEA. The CDR3 DNA follows: TGCAGTGGCCGGGACAGTAACTATGGCTACACCTTC. Its protein is CSGRDSNYGYTF. The whole variable domain, remainder taken from reference TRBV29-1 and TRBJ1-2, is SAVISQKPSRDICQRGTSLTIQCQVDSQVTMMFWYRQQPGQSLTLIATANQGSEATYESGFVIDKFPISRPNLTFSTLTVSNMSPEDSSIYLCSGRDSNYGYTFGSGTRLTVV.

The V call is TRBV4-1, the J call TRBJ2-1; 10 bases line up with TRBD1. V lost 3 bases and J lost 8; bases outside the gene matches: 7. The germline gives CDR1 MGHRA, CDR2 YSYEKL. The CDR3 length is 15 residues. In DNA form, the CDR3 reads TGCGCCAGCAGCCAGGGACAGGGGATATGGGATGAGCAGTTCTTC. This encodes CASSQGQGIWDEQFF.

The rearrangement joins TRBV6-5 to TRBJ2-5, with a tentative D call TRBD2 (6 bases). The V gene lost 5 bases and the J gene lost 2 bases, with 15 bases spanning the gap. The CDR3 has 15 amino acids. Looked up from germline, CDR1 is MNHEY and CDR2 is SVGAGI. In DNA, the CDR3 is TGTGCCAGCAGTCCGTACGGGCGGGATCAAGAGACCCAGTACTTC. Protein: CASSPYGRDQETQYF.

The rearrangement links TRBV7-2 to TRBJ1-6; D uncertain. V lost 7 bases and J 8 bases, leaving 15 bases between the germline ends. CDR3 length equals 14 residues. In germline, CDR1 is SGHTA, CDR2 FQGNSA. As DNA, the CDR3 is TGTGCCAGCACCGAGCGGTATAAGTATTCACCCCTCCACTTT. Translating it yields CASTERYKYSPLHF.

The V gene is TRBV6-5, the J gene TRBJ2-1, with D unresolved. V dropped 5 bases and J dropped 4 bases, with 9 bases sitting between them. Germline V CDR1 and CDR2: MNHEY, SVGAGI. CDR3 length: 13 amino acids. The CDR3 spells CASSLATYNEQFF. Written as DNA, the CDR3 is TGTGCCAGCAGTCTTGCGACATACAATGAGCAGTTCTTC.

The genes are TRBV30 and TRBJ1-2, with TRBD1 as a possible D gene (6 bases). The CDR3 extends over 12 amino acids. With 5 bases removed from V and 2 bases from J, the gap between germline ends came to 9 bases. CDR1 and CDR2 from the germline V gene are GTSNPN and SVGIG (reference sequence). This CDR3 is CAWAQGNYGYTF. The CDR3 DNA sequence: TGTGCCTGGGCCCAGGGGAACTATGGCTACACCTTC.

The chain employs TRBV3-1 (or the pseudogene TRBV3-2) and TRBJ1-4; 10 bases align to TRBD1. Trimming removed 0 bases from V and 3 bases from J; junction bases left unmatched: 4. Germline V lookup: CDR1 LGHDT, CDR2 YNNKEL (reference sequence). The CDR3 covers 17 residues. The CDR3 coding sequence is TGTGCCAGCAGCCAAGATCGGGACAGGGGAGCTAATGAAAAACTGTTTTTT. This encodes CASSQDRDRGANEKLFF.

The genes are TRBV19 and TRBJ2-2, with D possibly matching TRBD1 (5 bases). The CDR3 length is 15 residues. The V gene's germline CDR1 is LNHDA and CDR2 SQIVND (reference sequence). Trimming stripped 5 bases from V and 1 base from J, with 11 bases between. For the CDR3, the DNA is TGTGCCAGTAGTCCCCAGGGTGGGAACACCGGGGAGCTGTTTTTT. Translation: CASSPQGGNTGELFF.

The rearrangement links TRBV9 to TRBJ2-3, with a tentative D call TRBD2 (5 bases). Trimming pared 3 bases from V and 0 bases from J, leaving 11 bases between. The germline CDR1 and CDR2 sequences are SGDLS and YYNGEE. The CDR3 is made up of 15 amino acids. In DNA form, the CDR3 reads TGTGCCAGCAGCGCCTCGGCGGGTAGCACAGATACGCAGTATTTT. This codes for CASSASAGSTDTQYF. The complete variable domain, with remaining parts taken from reference TRBV9 and TRBJ2-3, reads DSGVTQTPKHLITATGQRVTLRCSPRSGDLSVYWYQQSLDQGLQFLIQYYNGEERAKGNILERFSAQQFPDLHSELNLSSLELGDSALYFCASSASAGSTDTQYFGPGTRLTVL.

This clone was counted between two and nine times. The chain couples TRBV18 to TRBJ1-1; 8 bases align to TRBD1. Germline assignment: CDR1 KGHSH and CDR2 LQKENI. There are 13 residues in the CDR3. J lost 1 base, V lost 7 bases, and 2 bases had no gene match. The CDR3 nucleotides read TGTGCCAGCTGCGACAGGGGGAACACTGAAGCTTTCTTT. Residues: CASCDRGNTEAFF. Based on the CDR3 plus reference TRBV18 and TRBJ1-1, the full variable domain is NAGVMQNPRHLVRRRGQEARLRCSPMKGHSHVYWYRQLPEEGLKFMVYLQKENIIDESGMPKERFSAEFPKEGPSILRIQQVVRGDSAAYFCASCDRGNTEAFFGQGTRLTVV.

The chain uses TRBV5-1 and TRBJ1-4, with D perhaps TRBD1 (5 bases). The CDR3 spans 17 residues. The germline CDR1 and CDR2 sequences are SGHRS and YFSETQ. Trimming pared 2 bases from V and 1 base from J, leaving 15 bases between. The CDR3 sequence is CASSFGRVDRTNEKLFF. The CDR3 DNA follows: TGCGCCAGCAGCTTCGGCAGAGTCGACAGAACTAATGAAAAACTGTTTTTT.

The sample holds one count of this clone. This chain links TRBV9 with TRBJ1-2, with 10 bases identical to TRBD1. The V segment lost 0 bases and the J segment 6 bases; nucleotides outside the gene matches: 20. The CDR3 totals 20 residues. Germline V gene data show CDR1 as SGDLS and CDR2 as YYNGEE. The CDR3 protein is CASSVGLTGQGIIVAHGYTF. The CDR3 DNA follows: TGTGCCAGCAGCGTAGGGTTGACGGGACAGGGGATTATCGTCGCTCATGGCTACACCTTC.

V gene TRBV4-1 combines with J gene TRBJ1-1; D is possibly TRBD1 (6 bases). Germline lookup yields CDR1 MGHRA and CDR2 YSYEKL. The CDR3 contains 15 residues. V gave up 0 bases and J gave up 7 bases, with 15 bases separating them. CDR3 coding DNA: TGCGCCAGCAGCCAAGACCGGAACAGGGCGAATGAAGCTTTCTTT. It translates to CASSQDRNRANEAFF.

The chain carries TRBV6-1 and TRBJ1-6, with a tentative D call TRBD1 (6 bases). The CDR3 spans 14 residues. Germline V gives CDR1 MNHNS, CDR2 SASEGT. Trimming pared 3 bases from V and 5 bases from J, leaving 8 bases between. CDR3 DNA: TGTGCCAGCAGTGACACAGGGAATAATTCACCCCTCCACTTT. Protein: CASSDTGNNSPLHF.

The gene calls are TRBV7-2 and TRBJ2-1, with D possibly being TRBD1 (5 bases). V lost 2 bases to trimming and J lost 10 bases, with 12 bases between them. This CDR3 spans 13 amino acids. The germline CDR1 and CDR2 sequences are SGHTA and FQGNSA. The CDR3 region has the DNA TGTGCCAGCAGCTTATTCCCTAGACAGGAGCAGTTCTTC. Its translation is CASSLFPRQEQFF.

The genes are TRBV7-9 and TRBJ1-5; D possibly corresponds to TRBD1 (6 bases). This CDR3 has 18 residues. Per germline, CDR1 SEHNR and CDR2 FQNEAQ (reference sequence). V was pared by 4 bases and J by 4 bases, with 23 bases between. The CDR3 DNA sequence: TGTGCCAGCAGCTCCACCGGGACAAGTAAGGGACTAAATCAGCCCCAGCATTTT. Amino acids: CASSSTGTSKGLNQPQHF.